This T cell receptor (beta chain) was retrieved from a study of blood T cell repertoires in COVID-19. Study details: PBMCs, B-cell-depleted T cells, or T cells were the source of the cDNA or gDNA that made up the material.

Methods used by the authors: Amplifying reference gene primers gave estimates of nucleated cell counts. The data were produced by immunoSEQ multiplex PCR, yet TCRdb's version contains in-frame clones alone and is incomplete. V and J calls and clone size come straight from that table; D and trimming were deduced from the DNA. The sample has about 120,000 clones; about 70% are singletons. V gave up 11 bases and J gave up 2 bases; unmatched junction bases: 5. CDR3 length: 13 residues. This chain uses TRBV12-3 or TRBV12-4 with TRBJ1-1; 10 positions agree with TRBD1. The TCR originated in a man aged 55 to 69 with acute or convalescent COVID-19. What was sequenced was peripheral blood. In DNA form, the CDR3 reads TGTGCCGGGGGACAGGGGAAAAACACTGAAGCTTTCTTT. It yields the protein CAGGQGKNTEAFF.